A selection of T cell receptor beta chains follows, all from one sample in a study of T cell repertoires in cytomegalovirus infection. TCRdb independently ran MiXCR on the reads; one entry per CDR3 protein. This table holds about 260,000 distinct CDR3 sequences, 12% to 15% found once. Sample: PBMCs. Source of these receptors: a human donor in good health (CMV status not recorded). Some clones in this sample may be carry-over from other donors' samples. Each CDR3 is given with its conserved first and last residue. The D gene is left open where the match is weak. Some rows mark clone size as missing; the rest say once, few, many or name a class of expanded clone.

v_gene: TRBV15
abundance: many
d_gene: NA
j_gene: TRBJ2-2
CDR3aa: CATSRDRSQANTGELFF
CDR3nt: TGTGCCACCAGCAGAGATAGGAGTCAGGCGAACACCGGGGAGCTGTTTTTT

v_gene: TRBV9
abundance: many
d_gene: NA
j_gene: TRBJ2-1
CDR3aa: CASSVTQNPWGEQFF
CDR3nt: TGTGCCAGCAGCGTTACGCAGAACCCTTGGGGTGAGCAGTTCTTC

v_gene: TRBV6-6
abundance: NA
d_gene: TRBD2
j_gene: TRBJ2-7
CDR3aa: CASSYGKGGGYEQYF
CDR3nt: TGTGCCAGCAGTTACGGGAAGGGCGGGGGCTACGAGCAGTACTTC

v_gene: TRBV7-2
abundance: many
d_gene: NA
j_gene: TRBJ1-1
CDR3aa: CASSLDPGVGTEAFF
CDR3nt: TGTGCCAGCAGCTTAGATCCAGGGGTGGGGACTGAAGCTTTCTTT

v_gene: TRBV7-2
abundance: many
d_gene: NA
j_gene: TRBJ1-4
CDR3aa: CASSLGNEKLFF
CDR3nt: TGTGCCAGCAGCTTAGGAAATGAAAAACTGTTTTTT

v_gene: TRBV2
abundance: NA
d_gene: TRBD2
j_gene: TRBJ2-3
CDR3aa: CASSRAGSSDTQYF
CDR3nt: TGTGCCAGCAGCAGAGCGGGGTCGTCGGATACGCAGTATTTT

v_gene: TRBV20-1
abundance: NA
d_gene: TRBD2
j_gene: TRBJ2-7
CDR3aa: CRASLAGVYEQYF
CDR3nt: TGCAGAGCTAGTCTAGCGGGGGTTTACGAGCAGTACTTC

v_gene: TRBV7-2
abundance: many
d_gene: TRBD2
j_gene: TRBJ2-3
CDR3aa: CASSLVQRGSTDTQYF
CDR3nt: TGTGCCAGCAGCTTAGTTCAGCGGGGGAGCACAGATACGCAGTATTTT

v_gene: TRBV20-1
abundance: few
d_gene: TRBD2
j_gene: TRBJ2-2
CDR3aa: CSARGGEKITGELFF
CDR3nt: TGCAGTGCTAGGGGGGGGGAGAAAATAACCGGGGAGCTGTTTTTT

v_gene: TRBV2
abundance: many
d_gene: TRBD2
j_gene: TRBJ2-2
CDR3aa: CASSEAGGPRVGELFF
CDR3nt: TGTGCCAGCAGTGAAGCGGGAGGGCCGAGGGTCGGGGAGCTGTTTTTT

v_gene: TRBV12-5
abundance: NA
d_gene: TRBD1
j_gene: TRBJ2-1
CDR3aa: CASGSGQVGYNEQFF
CDR3nt: TGTGCTAGTGGTTCCGGACAGGTGGGCTACAATGAGCAGTTCTTC

v_gene: TRBV6-2/TRBV6-3
abundance: NA
d_gene: TRBD2
j_gene: TRBJ2-1
CDR3aa: CASSYGRGTSVDEQFF
CDR3nt: TGTGCCAGCAGTTACGGTCGCGGGACTAGCGTGGATGAGCAGTTCTTC

v_gene: TRBV23-1
abundance: few
d_gene: NA
j_gene: TRBJ2-2
CDR3aa: CASSQPNLPTGELFF
CDR3nt: TGCGCCAGCAGTCAACCCAACTTACCCACCGGGGAGCTGTTTTTT

v_gene: TRBV7-2
abundance: many
d_gene: TRBD1
j_gene: TRBJ2-5
CDR3aa: CASSLGTGGQTQYF
CDR3nt: TGTGCCAGCAGCTTAGGAACAGGGGGGCAAACCCAGTACTTC

v_gene: TRBV20-1
abundance: few
d_gene: NA
j_gene: TRBJ1-5
CDR3aa: CSARDPGYGQPQHF
CDR3nt: TGCAGTGCTAGAGATCCAGGGTACGGTCAGCCCCAGCATTTT

v_gene: TRBV5-5
abundance: NA
d_gene: NA
j_gene: TRBJ2-3
CDR3aa: CASTRASGGTDTQYF
CDR3nt: TGTGCCAGCACCCGGGCCTCCGGGGGCACAGATACGCAGTATTTT

v_gene: TRBV6-2/TRBV6-3
abundance: NA
d_gene: NA
j_gene: TRBJ2-5
CDR3aa: CASSLERRTQYF
CDR3nt: TGTGCCAGCAGTCTTGAAAGACGGACCCAGTACTTC

v_gene: TRBV6-2/TRBV6-3
abundance: many
d_gene: NA
j_gene: TRBJ1-5
CDR3aa: CASSSTGGRHNQPQHF
CDR3nt: TGTGCCAGCAGTTCCACCGGAGGGCGACACAATCAGCCCCAGCATTTT

v_gene: TRBV7-6
abundance: many
d_gene: NA
j_gene: TRBJ1-5
CDR3aa: CASSLGPSQPQHF
CDR3nt: TGTGCCAGCAGCTTAGGGCCGAGTCAGCCCCAGCATTTT

v_gene: TRBV6-2/TRBV6-3
abundance: many
d_gene: NA
j_gene: TRBJ2-1
CDR3aa: CASSYSTVSQGPSSYNEQFF
CDR3nt: TGTGCCAGCAGTTACTCGACAGTTTCTCAGGGGCCTAGCTCCTACAATGAGCAGTTCTTC

v_gene: TRBV7-5
abundance: many
d_gene: NA
j_gene: TRBJ1-5
CDR3aa: CISVSVRPRPVQPQHF
CDR3nt: NA

v_gene: TRBV7-2
abundance: many
d_gene: NA
j_gene: TRBJ2-7
CDR3aa: CASSLVIRQGRNEQYF
CDR3nt: TGTGCCAGCAGCTTAGTGATTCGGCAGGGGCGAAACGAGCAGTACTTC

v_gene: TRBV12-3/TRBV12-4
abundance: many
d_gene: TRBD1
j_gene: TRBJ1-3
CDR3aa: CASNDRGSGNTIYF
CDR3nt: TGTGCCAGCAACGACAGGGGATCCGGAAACACCATATATTTT

v_gene: TRBV5-1
abundance: NA
d_gene: NA
j_gene: TRBJ1-1
CDR3aa: CASSQNQKLEAFF
CDR3nt: TGCGCCAGCAGCCAAAACCAAAAGCTAGAAGCTTTCTTT